This T cell receptor beta chain was observed in a study of T-cell memory formation after mild COVID-19. V lost 7 bases, J lost 1 base, and 8 bases lay in between. This CDR3 has 12 amino acids. Germline CDR1 is SGHDT and CDR2 is YYEEEE. TCRdb reanalysed the 5' RACE reads using MiXCR and keeps one entry per CDR3 protein. The sample holds approximately 340,000 distinct CDR3 sequences, 10% to 15% seen once. Ten or more counts support this clonotype. The TCR sequence derives from a man aged 18 to 29 who had mild COVID-19 (a few samples of this study predate the infection). Cell type and time point are not known. The sequenced material came from PBMCs or a T cell subset sorted from them (not recorded which). The rearrangement uses TRBV5-6 and TRBJ2-5; D possibly corresponds to TRBD2 (5 bases). In DNA, the CDR3 is TGTGCCAGCGAGGGATCCCAAGAGACCCAGTACTTC. Its translation: CASEGSQETQYF.